The clone carrying this T cell receptor beta chain has more than one count but fewer than ten. The data stem from a study of blood T cell repertoires in COVID-19. Study-level information: In each case, the material was cDNA or gDNA derived from T cells, B-cell-depleted T cells, or PBMCs.

Cohort assignment relied on participant-reported clinical history. Each recovered donor of Cohort 3 presented with two negative PCRs, clearance, or symptom resolution. Source study methods: Amplification from reference gene primers served as the basis for estimated nucleated cell counts. TCRdb keeps only in-frame clones here, not all; method: immunoSEQ multiplex PCR. The DNA gave D and trimming, while V, J and clone size come from that table. The sample contains more than 300,000 clones, about four fifths of which appear only once. The sequencing sample was made of PBMCs or T cells enriched from blood (not recorded which). This sequence was found in a woman aged 45 to 65 who had recovered from COVID-19.

CDR3 nucleotide sequence: TGTGCCAGCAGCGTAAATCACAGGGGGCCCTACAATGAGCAGTTCTTC. Translated: CASSVNHRGPYNEQFF. V usage is TRBV2 and J usage is TRBJ2-1, with 9 positions matching TRBD1. The germline V gene encodes CDR1 SNHLY and CDR2 FYNNEI. The CDR3 totals 16 residues. V was pared by 6 bases and J by 2 bases, with 8 bases of the junction left unmatched.